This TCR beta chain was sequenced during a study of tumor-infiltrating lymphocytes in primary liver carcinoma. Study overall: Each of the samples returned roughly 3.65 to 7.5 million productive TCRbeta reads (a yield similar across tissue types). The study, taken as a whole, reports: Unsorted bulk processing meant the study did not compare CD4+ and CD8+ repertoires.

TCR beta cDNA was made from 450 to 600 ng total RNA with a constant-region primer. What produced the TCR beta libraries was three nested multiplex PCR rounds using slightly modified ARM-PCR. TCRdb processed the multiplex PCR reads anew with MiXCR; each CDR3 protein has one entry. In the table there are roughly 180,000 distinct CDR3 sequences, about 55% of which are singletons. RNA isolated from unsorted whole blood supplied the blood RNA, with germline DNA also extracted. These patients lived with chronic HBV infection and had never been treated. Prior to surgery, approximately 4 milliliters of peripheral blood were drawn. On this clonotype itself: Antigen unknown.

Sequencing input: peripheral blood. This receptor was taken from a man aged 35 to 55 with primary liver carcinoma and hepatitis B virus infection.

CDR3 in amino acids: CASSLGTGWNSPLHF. The CDR3 nucleotides are TGTGCCAGCAGCTTAGGCACAGGGTGGAATTCACCCCTCCACTTT. The rearrangement links TRBV7-9 to TRBJ1-6; D is perhaps TRBD1 (6 bases). The CDR3 loop spans 15 amino acids. V was shortened by 1 base and J by 7 bases, with 11 bases between the two germline ends. Germline V CDR1 and CDR2: SEHNR, FQNEAQ (reference sequence). Looking up the rest from reference TRBV7-9 and TRBJ1-6 gives the full variable domain: DTGVSQNPRHKITKRGQNVTFRCDPISEHNRLYWYRQTLGQGPEFLTYFQNEAQLEKSRLLSDRFSAERPKGSFSTLEIQRTEQGDSAMYLCASSLGTGWNSPLHFGNGTRLTVT.